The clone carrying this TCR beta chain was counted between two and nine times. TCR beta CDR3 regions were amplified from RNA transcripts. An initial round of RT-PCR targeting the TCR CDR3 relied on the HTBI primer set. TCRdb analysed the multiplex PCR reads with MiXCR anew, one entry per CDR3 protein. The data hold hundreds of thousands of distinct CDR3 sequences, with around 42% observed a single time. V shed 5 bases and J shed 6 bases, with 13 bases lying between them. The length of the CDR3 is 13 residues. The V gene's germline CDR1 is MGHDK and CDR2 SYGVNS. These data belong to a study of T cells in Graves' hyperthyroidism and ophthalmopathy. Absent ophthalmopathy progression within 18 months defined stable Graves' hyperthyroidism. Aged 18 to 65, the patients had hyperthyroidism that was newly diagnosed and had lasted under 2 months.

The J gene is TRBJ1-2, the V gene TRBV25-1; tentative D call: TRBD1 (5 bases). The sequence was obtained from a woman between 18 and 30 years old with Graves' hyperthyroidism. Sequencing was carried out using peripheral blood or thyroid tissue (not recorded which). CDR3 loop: CASSYRTGDGYTF. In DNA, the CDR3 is TGTGCCAGCAGTTACCGTACAGGCGATGGCTACACCTTC.